These 20 T cell receptor beta chains came from one sample sequenced in a study of sequential checkpoint blockade in melanoma. Sequenced by immunoSEQ multiplex PCR; TCRdb stores in-frame clones only, minus some. Of about 38,000 clones listed, over 75% are singletons. Sample treatment: randomized to nivolumab then ipilimumab (arm A) or the reverse (arm B). The sequencing here drew on CD8+ T cells sorted from blood (inferred from file names), taken from a patient given nivolumab and ipilimumab in sequence. All receptors come from a human donor with melanoma.

In this sample, this clone turned up a few times. The junction departs from the called germline gene at one end, perhaps through a read error. The chain employs TRBV7-7 and TRBJ1-3; D is possibly TRBD1 (6 bases). This CDR3 has 15 amino acids. The germline gives CDR1 SSHAT, CDR2 FNYEAQ (reference sequence). For the CDR3, the DNA is TGTGCTAGCAGCTTAGCCTACAGGGCTGGAAACACCATATATTTT. It specifies CASSLAYRAGNTIYF.

The chain recombines TRBV5-1 with TRBJ1-1; 8 bases are shared with TRBD1. This CDR3 region has 16 residues. Germline V gene data show CDR1 as SGHRS and CDR2 as YFSETQ. Germline trimming cut 1 base from V and 4 bases from J; bases unmatched to any gene: 9. CDR3 residues: CASSLRQGAVGTEAFF. The CDR3 DNA is TGCGCCAGCAGCTTGAGGCAGGGGGCAGTGGGCACTGAAGCTTTCTTT.

A single count supports this clone. As DNA, the CDR3 is TGTGCCACCGTTGGCCCGCACAGCTATAATTCACCCCTCCACTTT. Translating it yields CATVGPHSYNSPLHF. V gene TRBV27 combines with J gene TRBJ1-6; D remains unclear. Germline values: CDR1 MNHEY, CDR2 SMNVEV (reference sequence). Deletions cut 10 bases from V and 3 bases from J, with 16 bases between. The CDR3 is 15 residues long.

The V gene is TRBV29-1, the J gene TRBJ2-1; 8 bases match TRBD2. V lost 5 bases to trimming and J lost 0 bases; unmatched junction nucleotides: 9. The CDR3 extends over 16 amino acids. CDR1 and CDR2 (germline): SQVTM, ANQGSEA. The CDR3 region is CSVYGGRTSSYNEQFF. For the CDR3, the DNA is TGCAGCGTTTATGGCGGGAGGACTAGCTCCTACAATGAGCAGTTCTTC.

The gene calls are TRBV28 and TRBJ2-7; the match to TRBD1 covers 7 bases. With 4 bases clipped from V and 6 bases from J, the junction kept 12 bases outside the gene matches. The V gene's germline CDR1 is MDHEN and CDR2 SYDVKM. This CDR3 region has 15 residues. The CDR3 sequence is CASSSRTQGLGEQYF. CDR3 nucleotides: TGTGCCAGCAGTTCAAGAACACAGGGGCTCGGCGAGCAGTACTTC.

This rearrangement joins TRBV5-1 to TRBJ1-1; TRBD1 matches 8 bases. The germline V gene has CDR1 SGHRS and CDR2 YFSETQ. CDR3 length: 13 amino acids. The trim removed 4 bases at V and 7 bases at J, leaving 6 bases unmatched. The CDR3 is CASSPTGAHEAFF. The CDR3 DNA reads as TGCGCCAGCAGCCCGACAGGGGCTCATGAAGCTTTCTTT. The full variable domain, its missing parts supplied by reference TRBV5-1 and TRBJ1-1, is KAGVTQTPRYLIKTRGQQVTLSCSPISGHRSVSWYQQTPGQGLQFLFEYFSETQRNKGNFPGRFSGRQFSNSRSEMNVSTLELGDSALYLCASSPTGAHEAFFGQGTRLTVV.

The rearrangement joins TRBV6-5 to TRBJ2-5, with D possibly matching TRBD1 (6 bases). Near its end, the DNA agrees better with TRBJ2-7, so the J call may be wrong. This CDR3 is 14 amino acids long. Germline assignment: CDR1 MNHEY and CDR2 SVGAGI. In nucleotides, the CDR3 is TGTGCCAGCAGTTACGGGTGGGGGCCCTACGAGCAGTACTTC. Translating it yields CASSYGWGPYEQYF.

The chain links TRBV15 to TRBJ2-2; D remains unclear. V was trimmed by 5 bases and J by 1 base, leaving 11 bases between them. This CDR3 has 15 amino acids. CDR1 is LNHNV, CDR2 YYDKDF, per germline (reference sequence). As DNA, the CDR3 is TGTGCCACCAGCGGTGGTGGCCTGAACACCGGGGAGCTGTTTTTT. Protein sequence: CATSGGGLNTGELFF.

The V gene is TRBV9, the J gene TRBJ2-1, with 12 nucleotides matching TRBD2. V lost 2 bases to trimming and J lost 0 bases; unmatched junction nucleotides: 9. The CDR3 totals 19 residues. Germline assignment: CDR1 SGDLS and CDR2 YYNGEE. The CDR3 DNA is TGTGCCAGCAGCGTGAGACTAGCGGGAGAAATTAGCTCCTACAATGAGCAGTTCTTC. Translation gives CASSVRLAGEISSYNEQFF.

This rearrangement joins TRBV27 to TRBJ2-1, with D possibly being TRBD2 (5 bases). V was clipped by 5 bases and J by 0 bases, with 11 bases between them. Germline loops: CDR1 MNHEY, CDR2 SMNVEV (reference sequence). The CDR3 totals 15 residues. In nucleotides, the CDR3 is TGTGCCAGCAGTGCGGACTTAAGCTCCTACAATGAGCAGTTCTTC. It specifies CASSADLSSYNEQFF.

The count of this clone is one. The chain combines TRBV30 with TRBJ1-5, with a tentative D call TRBD1 (5 bases). CDR1 is GTSNPN and CDR2 is SVGIG in the germline V gene (reference sequence). Deletions cut 0 bases from V and 5 bases from J, with 14 bases between. The CDR3 consists of 15 residues. The CDR3 loop is CAWSVPTVKHQPQHF. The CDR3 DNA sequence: TGTGCCTGGAGTGTACCGACAGTAAAGCATCAGCCCCAGCATTTT.

This chain joins TRBV7-9 and TRBJ2-7; 10 bases are a match to TRBD2. The ends lost 6 bases at V and 5 bases at J; junction bases unmatched: 1. From germline, CDR1 is SEHNR and CDR2 FQNEAQ (reference sequence). The CDR3 is 12 amino acids. CDR3 sequence reads: CASRGLANEQYF. In DNA form, the CDR3 reads TGTGCCAGCAGGGGACTAGCGAACGAGCAGTACTTC.

This chain connects TRBV7-3 to TRBJ2-3, with TRBD2 matching over 10 bases. There are 16 residues in the CDR3. Germline V gene sequence: CDR1 SGHTA, CDR2 FQGTGA. Losses at the gene ends were 2 bases for V and 3 bases for J; bases not matched to a gene: 5. The CDR3 reads CASSLLAGDLTDTQYF. The CDR3 nucleotides are TGTGCCAGCAGCTTACTAGCGGGGGACTTAACAGATACGCAGTATTTT.

The CDR3 DNA follows: TGTGCCAGCAGCCAAGTCCCGGGGCTAGCGGATGAGCAGTTCTTC. It is translated as CASSQVPGLADEQFF. This rearrangement joins TRBV14 to TRBJ2-1; 7 positions agree with TRBD2. The CDR3 covers 15 residues. J was trimmed by 8 bases and V by 1 base; bases with no gene match: 8. Germline V lookup: CDR1 SGHDN, CDR2 FVKESK.

The rearrangement uses TRBV27 and TRBJ2-1, with TRBD2 matching over 8 bases. Trimming at V came to 5 bases and at J to 7 bases, leaving 10 bases not matched to a gene. CDR3 length equals 15 residues. Germline V gene lookup returns CDR1 MNHEY and CDR2 SMNVEV (reference sequence). CDR3 DNA sequence: TGTGCCAGCAGTAACGCGGGAGGAGTGGGGAATGAGCAGTTCTTC. Amino acids: CASSNAGGVGNEQFF.

The chain is built from TRBV6-5 and TRBJ1-5; 7 bases agree with TRBD1. V gave up 5 bases and J gave up 4 bases; unmatched junction bases: 2. Germline CDR1 and CDR2: MNHEY and SVGAGI. The CDR3 covers 13 residues. Here the CDR3 reads CASSGQANQPQHF. DNA for the CDR3: TGTGCCAGCAGTGGACAGGCAAATCAGCCCCAGCATTTT.

The chain combines TRBV7-6 with TRBJ2-7; TRBD1 aligns across 10 bases. V was clipped by 1 base and J by 7 bases; unmatched bases: 4. The CDR3 loop spans 14 amino acids. Germline V gene data show CDR1 as SGHVS and CDR2 as FNYEAQ. Written as DNA, the CDR3 is TGTGCCAGCAGCTTAGGGGGGACAGGGGAAGAGCAGTACTTC. It is translated as CASSLGGTGEEQYF. The whole variable domain, filled in from reference TRBV7-6 and TRBJ2-7, reads GAGVSQSPRYKVTKRGQDVALRCDPISGHVSLYWYRQALGQGPEFLTYFNYEAQQDKSGLPNDRFSAERPEGSISTLTIQRTEQRDSAMYRCASSLGGTGEEQYFGPGTRLTVT.

This clone was counted once. The rearrangement links TRBV27 to TRBJ2-7; unclear D gene. CDR3 length: 14 residues. Germline values: CDR1 MNHEY, CDR2 SMNVEV (reference sequence). Deletions cut 5 bases from V and 2 bases from J, with 13 bases between. The CDR3 DNA follows: TGTGCCAGCAGTCCCGGTCAGGCCCCCTACGAGCAGTACTTC. This gives the protein CASSPGQAPYEQYF.

CDR3 sequence reads: CASSAGGNTEAFF. The CDR3 DNA reads TGTGCCAGCAGCGCCGGGGGGAACACTGAAGCTTTCTTT. V is TRBV9 and J is TRBJ1-1; D is perhaps TRBD1 (5 bases). This CDR3 is 13 amino acids long. Per the germline V gene, CDR1 is SGDLS and CDR2 is YYNGEE. V lost 3 bases and J 1 base, leaving 7 bases between the germline ends.

This chain links TRBV7-9 with TRBJ2-3; 10 nucleotides align to TRBD2. Germline V CDR1 and CDR2: SEHNR, FQNEAQ (reference sequence). The trim removed 6 bases at V and 6 bases at J, leaving 9 bases unmatched. The CDR3 extends over 15 amino acids. For the CDR3, the DNA is TGTGCCAGCAGTTTCGGCCTAGCGGGAGCGGATACGCAGTATTTT. This translates into CASSFGLAGADTQYF.